This T cell receptor (beta chain) is drawn from a study of CD8 T cells in Susac syndrome. It was with random hexamers that roughly 0.45 to 1 ug RNA was reverse transcribed. The method of amplification for TCR beta CDR3 was immunoSEQ multiplex PCR, covering 54 Vbeta and 13 Jbeta. TCRdb ran MiXCR on the immunoSEQ multiplex PCR reads and lists one entry per CDR3 protein. The sample lists under 150,000 distinct CDR3 sequences; about 95% were seen once. As judged by recently defined diagnostic criteria, patients with Susac syndrome had definite or probable disease. V was pared by 4 bases and J by 6 bases, with 3 bases of the junction left unmatched. Germline V gene sequence: CDR1 GTSNPN, CDR2 SVGIG (reference sequence). The CDR3 consists of 13 residues.

The sequence derives from a human donor with Susac syndrome. The V call is TRBV30, the J call TRBJ2-1; 10 bases agree with TRBD1. The specimen sequenced was CD4+ T cells from PBMCs. The CDR3 reads CAWKWTGGNEQFF. The CDR3 nucleotides are TGTGCCTGGAAATGGACAGGGGGCAATGAGCAGTTCTTC.